This T cell receptor beta chain stems from a study of T cells in Graves' hyperthyroidism and ophthalmopathy. Study context: Any treatment followed the collection of peripheral blood at initial diagnosis. General study results and limits: Model-based prediction identified ophthalmopathy a median about 6 months prior to its onset.

Stable hyperthyroidism: no ophthalmopathy progression over 18 months of follow-up. The authors took PBMCs from 10 ml fresh peripheral blood. This clonotype was seen ten or more times. Its specificity is not known. The source material, RNA transcripts, was used to amplify TCR beta CDR3 regions. A first-round RT-PCR of the TCR CDR3 used the HTBI primer set. MiXCR, applied by TCRdb to the multiplex PCR reads, yields one record per CDR3 protein. The repertoire includes roughly 700,000 distinct CDR3 sequences, less than 15% of them detected once, and 9.5% to 13% sits in the top ten. This CDR3 comprises 13 residues. V was trimmed by 6 bases and J by 5 bases, leaving 11 bases between them. Looked up from germline, CDR1 is MDHEN and CDR2 is SYDVKM.

V is TRBV28 and J is TRBJ1-5, with a possible D match to TRBD1 (5 bases). What was sequenced was blood. This clonotype originated in a young woman with Graves' hyperthyroidism. The CDR3 region is CASRDILDQPQHF. The CDR3 DNA reads TGTGCCAGCAGGGACATCCTAGATCAGCCCCAGCATTTT.